The clone carrying this T cell receptor (beta chain) was counted ten times or more. This CDR3 is built from 16 residues. Germline trimming cut 0 bases from V and 2 bases from J; bases unmatched to any gene: 6. Germline CDR1 MGHRA, CDR2 YSYEKL. TCRdb re-derived calls from the 5' RACE reads in MiXCR, one entry per CDR3 protein. Of about 40,000 distinct CDR3 sequences listed, 2% to 2.5% were seen once; the top ten hold about 2.4%. This record belongs to a study of neurological immune-mediated disorders. This clonotype was obtained from a man aged 45-65 years with multiple sclerosis. The rearrangement links TRBV4-1 to TRBJ1-2; the match to TRBD1 covers 7 bases. Sequences were obtained from PBMCs. CDR3 nucleotides: TGCGCCAGCAGCCAAGATCTGGCCAGGGGGAACTATGGCTACACCTTC. Amino acid sequence: CASSQDLARGNYGYTF.